This T cell receptor (beta chain) was captured by sequencing in a study of blood T cell repertoires in COVID-19. Across the whole study: Both acute and convalescent COVID-19 samples were obtained from the United States, Italy and Spain. Sample material is recorded as cDNA or gDNA derived from T cells, B-cell-depleted T cells, or PBMCs.

The germline CDR1 and CDR2 sequences are MGHRA and YSYEKL. The CDR3 extends over 17 amino acids. Trimming shortened V by 0 bases and J by 7 bases, and 22 bases separated the two germline ends. Per the authors' pipeline: For nucleated cells, counts were estimated from reference gene primer amplification. Produced via immunoSEQ multiplex PCR; TCRdb's table is partial and in-frame only. For V, J and clone size, that table is used; D and trimming come from the DNA. The sample has about 46,000 clones; about 90% are singletons. This clone showed up just once. This sequence was found in a human donor in a cohort sampled during active COVID-19. This chain joins TRBV4-1 and TRBJ2-7, with a weak D call TRBD1 (5 bases). Sample: peripheral blood. CDR3 coding DNA: TGCGCCAGCAGCCAAGACCAGGGAAGGGCTTACTTGGGGGAGCAGTACTTC. Translated: CASSQDQGRAYLGEQYF.